This TCR beta chain originates from a study of technical replicates of blood from a handful of donors. TCRdb's copy holds only in-frame clones and misses some; the assay was immunoSEQ multiplex PCR. Of 80,000 to 100,000 clones in the sample, 95% were seen once. The table lists this clone with a count of one. This CDR3 is built from 15 residues. Germline V lookup: CDR1 SGHRS, CDR2 YFSETQ. The junction had 7 bases not matched to a gene; V was cut back by 5 bases and J by 3 bases. This chain joins TRBV5-1 and TRBJ2-3, with 9 bases identical to TRBD1. The clonotype comes from a human donor in good health. The sample taken for sequencing was T cells isolated from PBMCs. In DNA, the CDR3 is TGCGCCAGCAGGCCCGGGACAGGGCGAACAGATACGCAGTATTTT. Its protein product is CASRPGTGRTDTQYF.